This entry concerns a single T cell receptor (beta chain). Antigen unknown. The source of the sample is a study of regulatory T cells. After removal of 6 bases from V and 0 bases from J, the junction contained 11 bases not matched to a gene. The germline gives CDR1 MDHEN, CDR2 SYDVKM. This CDR3 spans 16 amino acids. Primers: 52 TRBV forward and 13 TRBJ reverse. The method was immunoSEQ multiplex PCR; TCRdb's version includes in-frame clones alone and lacks a portion of them. This table has 30,000 to 40,000 clones, about 94% appearing once. Findings and caveats of the study: In CD3G-deficient patients, conventional CD4+ T cells were enriched for hydrophobic CDR3 residues at positions 6 and 7.

A couple of CD3G-deficient patients had more severe autoimmunity; all had some. The origin of this receptor is a child younger than 10 with CD3G deficiency. V gene TRBV28 combines with J gene TRBJ2-7; 7 positions match TRBD1. The specimen sequenced was conventional CD4+ T cells sorted from blood. The CDR3 nucleotides are TGTGCCAGCAGCCCGGCCGGACAGGATGCCTCCTACGAGCAGTACTTC. Protein: CASSPAGQDASYEQYF.